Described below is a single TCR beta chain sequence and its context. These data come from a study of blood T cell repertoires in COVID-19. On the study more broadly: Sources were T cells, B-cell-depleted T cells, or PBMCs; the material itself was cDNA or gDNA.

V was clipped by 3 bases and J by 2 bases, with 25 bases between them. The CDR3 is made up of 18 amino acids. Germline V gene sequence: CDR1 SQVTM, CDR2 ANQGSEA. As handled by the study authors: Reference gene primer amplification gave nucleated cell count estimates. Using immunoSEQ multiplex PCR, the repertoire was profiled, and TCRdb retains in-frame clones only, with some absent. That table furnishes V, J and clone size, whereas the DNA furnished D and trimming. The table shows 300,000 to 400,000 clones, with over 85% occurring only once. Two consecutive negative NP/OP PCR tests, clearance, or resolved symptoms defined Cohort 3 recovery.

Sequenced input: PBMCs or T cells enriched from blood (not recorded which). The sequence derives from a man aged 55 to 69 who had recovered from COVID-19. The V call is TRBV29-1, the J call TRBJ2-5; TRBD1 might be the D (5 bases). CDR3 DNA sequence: TGCAGCGTTGATAACGTATTTTCGGGTTCAGGGCCACAAGAGACCCAGTACTTC. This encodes CSVDNVFSGSGPQETQYF.